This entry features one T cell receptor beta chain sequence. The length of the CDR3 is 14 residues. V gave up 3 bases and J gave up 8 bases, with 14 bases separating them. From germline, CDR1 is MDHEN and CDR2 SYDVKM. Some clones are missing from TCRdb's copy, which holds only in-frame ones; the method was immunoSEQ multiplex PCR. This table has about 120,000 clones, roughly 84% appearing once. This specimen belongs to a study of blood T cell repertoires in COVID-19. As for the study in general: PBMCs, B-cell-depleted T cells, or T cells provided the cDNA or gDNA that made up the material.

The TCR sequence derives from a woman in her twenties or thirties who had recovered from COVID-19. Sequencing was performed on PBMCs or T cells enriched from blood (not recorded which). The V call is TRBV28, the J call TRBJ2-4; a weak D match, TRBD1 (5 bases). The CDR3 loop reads CASSFEGVLDIQYF. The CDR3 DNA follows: TGTGCCAGCAGTTTTGAAGGGGTGCTGGACATTCAGTACTTC.